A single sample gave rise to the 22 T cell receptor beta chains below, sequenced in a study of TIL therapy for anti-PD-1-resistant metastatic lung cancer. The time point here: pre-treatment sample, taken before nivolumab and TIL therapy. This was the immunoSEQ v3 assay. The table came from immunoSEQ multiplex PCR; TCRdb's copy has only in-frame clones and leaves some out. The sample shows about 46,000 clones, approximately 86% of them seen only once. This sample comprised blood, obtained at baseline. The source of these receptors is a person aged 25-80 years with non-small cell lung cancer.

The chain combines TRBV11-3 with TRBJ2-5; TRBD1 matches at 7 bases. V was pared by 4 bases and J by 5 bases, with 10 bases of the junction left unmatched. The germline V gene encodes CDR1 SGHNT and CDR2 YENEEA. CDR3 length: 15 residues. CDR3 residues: CASSSHPTGLETQYF. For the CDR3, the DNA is TGTGCCAGCAGCTCCCACCCGACAGGGTTGGAGACCCAGTACTTC.

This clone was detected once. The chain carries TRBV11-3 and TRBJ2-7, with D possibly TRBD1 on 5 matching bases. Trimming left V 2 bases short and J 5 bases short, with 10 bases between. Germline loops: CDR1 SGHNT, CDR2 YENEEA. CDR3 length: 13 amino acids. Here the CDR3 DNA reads TGTGCCAGCAGCTTATCCAGGGTCGACGAGCAGTACTTC. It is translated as CASSLSRVDEQYF.

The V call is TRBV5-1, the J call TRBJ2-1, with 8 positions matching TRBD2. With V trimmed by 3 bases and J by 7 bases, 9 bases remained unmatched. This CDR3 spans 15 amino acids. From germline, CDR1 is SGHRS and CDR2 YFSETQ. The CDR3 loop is CASSSPAGGMNEQFF. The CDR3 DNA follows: TGCGCCAGCAGCTCCCCGGCGGGGGGCATGAATGAGCAGTTCTTC.

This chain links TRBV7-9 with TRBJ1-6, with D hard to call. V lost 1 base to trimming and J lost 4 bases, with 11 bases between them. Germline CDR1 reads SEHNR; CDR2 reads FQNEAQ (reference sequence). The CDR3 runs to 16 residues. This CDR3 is CASSLGSLGYNSPLHF. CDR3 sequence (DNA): TGTGCCAGCAGCTTAGGGAGTCTAGGGTATAATTCACCCCTCCACTTT.

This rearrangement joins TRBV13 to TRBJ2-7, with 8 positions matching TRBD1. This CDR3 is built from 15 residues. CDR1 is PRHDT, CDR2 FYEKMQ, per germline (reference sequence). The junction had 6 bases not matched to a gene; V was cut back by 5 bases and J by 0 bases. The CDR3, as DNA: TGTGCCAGCAGCCCGTGGGACAGGAGCTCCTACGAGCAGTACTTC. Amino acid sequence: CASSPWDRSSYEQYF.

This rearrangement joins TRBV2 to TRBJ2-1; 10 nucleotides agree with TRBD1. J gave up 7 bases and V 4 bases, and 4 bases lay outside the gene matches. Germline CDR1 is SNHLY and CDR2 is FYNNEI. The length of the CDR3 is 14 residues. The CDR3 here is CASSVRQGANEQFF. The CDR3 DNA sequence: TGTGCCAGCAGTGTGAGACAGGGGGCTAATGAGCAGTTCTTC.

Here the CDR3 reads CASSATGTGDYEQYF. CDR3 bases: TGTGCCAGCAGCGCAACCGGGACAGGTGATTACGAGCAGTACTTC. V gene TRBV9 combines with J gene TRBJ2-7; 8 bases are shared with TRBD1. CDR3 length equals 15 residues. The germline V gene has CDR1 SGDLS and CDR2 YYNGEE. V was clipped by 3 bases and J by 4 bases; unmatched bases: 9.

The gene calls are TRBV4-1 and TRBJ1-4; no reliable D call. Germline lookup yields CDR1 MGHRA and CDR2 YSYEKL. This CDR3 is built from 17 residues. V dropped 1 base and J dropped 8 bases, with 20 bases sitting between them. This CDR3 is CASSQVYESGLREKLFF. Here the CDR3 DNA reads TGCGCCAGCAGCCAAGTATACGAGTCAGGCCTAAGGGAAAAACTGTTTTTT.

In DNA form, the CDR3 reads TGTGCCAGCAGCTTTTCCGGACAGGGGGGTGGCTACACCTTC. Its translation is CASSFSGQGGGYTF. This chain links TRBV7-9 with TRBJ1-2; TRBD1 aligns across 10 bases. The germline V gene encodes CDR1 SEHNR and CDR2 FQNEAQ (reference sequence). The CDR3 loop spans 14 amino acids. Losses at the gene ends were 3 bases for V and 7 bases for J; bases not matched to a gene: 5.

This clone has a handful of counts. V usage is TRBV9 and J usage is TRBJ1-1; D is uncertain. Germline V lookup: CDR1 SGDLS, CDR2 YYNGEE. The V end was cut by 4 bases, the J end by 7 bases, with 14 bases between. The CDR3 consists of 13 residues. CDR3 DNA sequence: TGTGCCAGCAGCTCCTCGGTGGTTAGTGAAGCTTTCTTT. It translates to CASSSSVVSEAFF.

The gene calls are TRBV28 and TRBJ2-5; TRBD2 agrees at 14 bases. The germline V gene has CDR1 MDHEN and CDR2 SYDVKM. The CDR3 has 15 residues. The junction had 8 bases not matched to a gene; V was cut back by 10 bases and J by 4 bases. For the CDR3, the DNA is TGTGCCACCCTAGGGACTAGCGGGAGTGGAGAGACCCAGTACTTC. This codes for CATLGTSGSGETQYF.

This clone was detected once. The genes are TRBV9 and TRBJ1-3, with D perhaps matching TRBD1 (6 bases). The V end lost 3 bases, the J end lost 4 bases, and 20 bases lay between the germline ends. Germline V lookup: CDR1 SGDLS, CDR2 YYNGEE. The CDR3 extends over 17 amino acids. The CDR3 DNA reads TGTGCCAGCAGCGCTCAAGGACAGACGATTGCCGGAAACACCATATATTTT. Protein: CASSAQGQTIAGNTIYF.

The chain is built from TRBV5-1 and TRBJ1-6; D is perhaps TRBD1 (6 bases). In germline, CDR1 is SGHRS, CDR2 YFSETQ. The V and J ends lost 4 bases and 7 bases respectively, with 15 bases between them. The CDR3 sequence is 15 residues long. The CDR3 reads CASSVAGGRNSPLHF. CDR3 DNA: TGCGCCAGCAGCGTGGCCGGGGGGCGGAATTCACCCCTCCACTTT.

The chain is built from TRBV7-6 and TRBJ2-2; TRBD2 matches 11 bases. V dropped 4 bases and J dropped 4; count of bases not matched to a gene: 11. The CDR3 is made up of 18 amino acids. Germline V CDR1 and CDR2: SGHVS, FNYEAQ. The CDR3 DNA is TGTGCCAGCAGCTCCCCGGTAGCGGGAGGGCCGGGCACCGGGGAGCTGTTTTTT. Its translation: CASSSPVAGGPGTGELFF.

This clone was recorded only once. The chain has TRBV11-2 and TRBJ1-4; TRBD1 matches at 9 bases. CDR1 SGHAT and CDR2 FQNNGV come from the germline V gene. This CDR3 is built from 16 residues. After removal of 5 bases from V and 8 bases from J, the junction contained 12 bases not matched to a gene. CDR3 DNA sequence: TGTGCCAGCAGCGTAGCAACCGGGACAGGGAGGGAAAAACTGTTTTTT. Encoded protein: CASSVATGTGREKLFF. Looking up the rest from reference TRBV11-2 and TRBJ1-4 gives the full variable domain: EAGVAQSPRYKIIEKRQSVAFWCNPISGHATLYWYQQILGQGPKLLIQFQNNGVVDDSQLPKDRFSAERLKGVDSTLKIQPAKLEDSAVYLCASSVATGTGREKLFFGSGTQLSVL.

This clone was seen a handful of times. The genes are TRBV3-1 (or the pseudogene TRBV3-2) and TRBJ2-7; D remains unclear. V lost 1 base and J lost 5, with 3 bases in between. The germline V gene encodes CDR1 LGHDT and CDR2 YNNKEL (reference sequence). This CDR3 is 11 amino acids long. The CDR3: CASSQGDEQYF. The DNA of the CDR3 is TGTGCCAGCAGCCAAGGGGACGAGCAGTACTTC.

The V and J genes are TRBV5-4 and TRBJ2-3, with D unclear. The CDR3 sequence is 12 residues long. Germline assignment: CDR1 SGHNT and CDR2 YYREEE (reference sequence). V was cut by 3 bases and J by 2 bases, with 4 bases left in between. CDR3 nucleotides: TGTGCCAGCAGCTACGACACAGATACGCAGTATTTT. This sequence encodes CASSYDTDTQYF.

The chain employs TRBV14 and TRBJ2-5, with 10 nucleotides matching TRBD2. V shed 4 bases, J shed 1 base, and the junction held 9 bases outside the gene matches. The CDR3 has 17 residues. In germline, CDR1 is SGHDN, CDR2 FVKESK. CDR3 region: CASSPLAWTSGQETQYF. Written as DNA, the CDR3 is TGTGCCAGCAGCCCCTTGGCCTGGACTAGCGGCCAAGAGACCCAGTACTTC.

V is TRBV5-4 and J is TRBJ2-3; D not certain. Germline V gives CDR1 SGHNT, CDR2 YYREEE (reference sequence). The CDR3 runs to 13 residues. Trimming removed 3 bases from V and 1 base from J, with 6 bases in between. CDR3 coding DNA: TGTGCCAGCAGCTCCCAGGGCACAGATACGCAGTATTTT. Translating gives CASSSQGTDTQYF.

The CDR3 DNA is TGTGCCAGCAGCCCCGGGGACTCCTACAATGAGCAGTTCTTC. Amino acids: CASSPGDSYNEQFF. This chain links TRBV11-3 with TRBJ2-1, with D tentatively TRBD2 (5 bases). Germline V CDR1 and CDR2: SGHNT, YENEEA. V was cut by 5 bases and J by 0 bases, with 8 bases left in between. CDR3 length equals 14 residues.

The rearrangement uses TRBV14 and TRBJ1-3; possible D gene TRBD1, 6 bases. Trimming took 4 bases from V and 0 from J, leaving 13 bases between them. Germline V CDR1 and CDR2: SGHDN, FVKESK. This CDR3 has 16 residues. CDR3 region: CASSPRTVDSGNTIYF. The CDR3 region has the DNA TGTGCCAGCAGCCCCAGGACAGTCGACTCTGGAAACACCATATATTTT.

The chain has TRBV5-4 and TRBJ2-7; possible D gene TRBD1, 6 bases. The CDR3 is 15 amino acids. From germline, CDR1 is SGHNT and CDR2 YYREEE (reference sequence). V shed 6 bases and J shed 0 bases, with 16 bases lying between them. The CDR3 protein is CASTLGTSSSYEQYF. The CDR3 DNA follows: TGTGCCAGCACCCTAGGGACATCGAGCTCCTACGAGCAGTACTTC. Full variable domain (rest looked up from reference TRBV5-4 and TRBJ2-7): ETGVTQSPTHLIKTRGQQVTLRCSSQSGHNTVSWYQQALGQGPQFIFQYYREEENGRGNFPPRFSGLQFPNYSSELNVNALELDDSALYLCASTLGTSSSYEQYFGPGTRLTVT.